Here is one T cell receptor (beta chain) with its context. Repertoires were generated with immunoSEQ multiplex PCR, while TCRdb's copy carries only in-frame clones and drops some. The sample holds about 350,000 clones, 87% seen once. The data belong to a study of Ad26.COV2.S vaccination and SARS-CoV-2 variants. Treatment noted: over 15 received Ad26.COV2.S at low or high dose, single or two shots; five or six received placebo; per-sample allocation not given. Day 63 after the first injection of vaccine or placebo was the sampling time. This material consisted of peripheral blood, taken in a trial of Ad26.COV2.S vaccine versus placebo. This clonotype originated in a person between 18 and 65 years old who received the Ad26.COV2.S COVID-19 vaccine or a placebo.

The CDR3 DNA reads TGTGCCAGCAGTACGACAGGGGATCATATGGGCTACACCTTC. This codes for CASSTTGDHMGYTF. This chain joins TRBV27 and TRBJ1-2; 8 bases map to TRBD1. There are 14 residues in the CDR3. Germline CDR1 is MNHEY and CDR2 is SMNVEV (reference sequence). V shed 5 bases and J 8 bases; nucleotides not matched to a gene: 10.